A selection of T cell receptor beta chains follows, all from one sample in a study of read filtering for tumor transcriptome and immune sequencing. MiXCR, run by TCRdb on the reads, gives a single entry per CDR3 protein. The sample consists of 40,000 or so distinct CDR3 sequences, 12% to 15% of them appearing once. Source material: a population of CD138-negative cells sorted from bone marrow. These receptors were obtained from a donor at least 40 years old with multiple myeloma. CDR3s include the opening cysteine and the closing phenylalanine or tryptophan. The D gene is left open where the match is weak. Some rows mark clone size as missing; the rest say once, few, many or name a class of expanded clone.

clone size,D gene,V gene,J gene,CDR3 DNA,CDR3 protein
many,-,TRBV11-2,TRBJ2-7,TGTGCCAGCAGCCCGGGGGTAGCGGCCTACGAGCAGTACTTC,CASSPGVAAYEQYF
many,-,TRBV7-8,TRBJ2-7,TGTGCCAGCAGCCAACTGGAGAGCTCCTACGAGCAGTACTTC,CASSQLESSYEQYF
many,TRBD2,TRBV6-6,TRBJ2-3,TGTGCCAGCAGTCCAGCGGGAGGAAGATCAGATACGCAGTATTTT,CASSPAGGRSDTQYF
many,TRBD2,TRBV6-5,TRBJ2-1,TGTGCCAGCAGTGTCGGACTAGCGGGAGACAATGAGCAGTTCTTC,CASSVGLAGDNEQFF
few,TRBD2,TRBV6-1,TRBJ2-7,TGTGCCAGCATCCGACTAGCGGGAGGGAGATACGAGCAGTACTTC,CASIRLAGGRYEQYF
many,-,TRBV28,TRBJ1-2,TGTGCCAGCAGTTTAAGTAAGGTCACAGTCGAGGGCTACACCTTC,CASSLSKVTVEGYTF
many,TRBD1,TRBV6-2/TRBV6-3,TRBJ1-2,TGTGCCAGCAGGGTCACCGGGACAGCTTACTATGGCTACACCTTC,CASRVTGTAYYGYTF
many,-,TRBV30,TRBJ2-7,TGTGCCTGGAGCATTGGGGGCAGCTCCTACGAGCAGTACTTC,CAWSIGGSSYEQYF
many,TRBD1,TRBV7-9,TRBJ2-5,TGTGCCAGCAGCCCGCCGGGACAGGGGATCCAAGAGACCCAGTACTTC,CASSPPGQGIQETQYF
few,-,TRBV5-1,TRBJ2-2,TGCGCCAGCAGCATTATGGAGGCATCGACCGGGGAGCTGTTTTTT,CASSIMEASTGELFF
many,TRBD1,TRBV7-3,TRBJ2-1,TGTGCCAGCAGCTCCGCCTGGACAGGGGACCATAATGAGCAGTTCTTC,CASSSAWTGDHNEQFF
-,-,TRBV29-1,TRBJ2-3,TGCAGCGTCGGACAGACCACAGATACGCAGTATTTT,CSVGQTTDTQYF
few,-,TRBV28,TRBJ2-3,TGTGCCAGCAGCCCGCTCGGAGGGGGCAGCACAGATACGCAGTATTTT,CASSPLGGGSTDTQYF
-,TRBD2,TRBV18,TRBJ2-7,TGTGCCAGCTCACCCTCCAGGGAGGGCGAGCAGCACTTC,CASSPSREGEQHF
many,TRBD2,TRBV29-1,TRBJ2-5,TGCAGCGTTGACGATGTACTAGCGGGAGGGCCGAGGGAGACCCAGTACTTC,CSVDDVLAGGPRETQYF
many,-,TRBV19,TRBJ1-5,TGTGCCAGTAGTACCAGGGGCTTGGTTCAGCCCCAGCATTTT,CASSTRGLVQPQHF
many,-,TRBV2,TRBJ2-1,TGTGCCAGCAGGAATGGATCGAGCTCCTACAATGAGCAGTTCTTT,CASRNGSSSYNEQFF
many,TRBD2,TRBV4-2,TRBJ2-1,TGTGCCAGCAGCCAAGTTGATCTAGCGGGAGCTCGTAATGAGCAGTTCTTC,CASSQVDLAGARNEQFF
-,-,TRBV20-1,TRBJ2-1,TGCAGTGCTACAAGTGGGAGCTACAATGAGCAGTTCTTC,CSATSGSYNEQFF
many,-,TRBV6-1,TRBJ1-5,TGTGCCAGCAGTGTTCGGACAGGCAATCAGCCCCAGCATTTT,CASSVRTGNQPQHF
many,-,TRBV28,TRBJ1-2,TGTGCCAGCAGTTTAGGCGGTCCTAACTATGGCTACACCTTC,CASSLGGPNYGYTF
-,TRBD1,TRBV28,TRBJ1-5,TGTGCCAGCAGTCCTCAGACAGGGGGTAGCAATCAGCCCCAGCATTTT,CASSPQTGGSNQPQHF
many,TRBD2,TRBV5-1,TRBJ2-3,TGCGCCAGCAGCTTGGCCGGGGGGTCCCCAGATACGCAGTATTTT,CASSLAGGSPDTQYF
many,TRBD2,TRBV4-3,TRBJ2-7,TGCGCCAGCAGTCTACTAGCGGGAGGACCCTACGAGCAGTACTTC,CASSLLAGGPYEQYF
-,TRBD2,TRBV4-3,TRBJ2-3,TGTGCCGGCAGCCAAGTCCGGTGGCGGGAGAGCACAGCTACGCAGTATTTT,CAGSQVRWRESTATQYF
many,TRBD1,TRBV7-9,TRBJ1-2,TGTGCCAGCAGCAATGCAGGGGGCTCTCGCTACACCTTC,CASSNAGGSRYTF
many,-,TRBV7-9,TRBJ2-1,TGTGCCAGCAGCATTCAGAGGAACTCCTACAATGAGCAGTTCTTC,CASSIQRNSYNEQFF
many,TRBD1,TRBV3-1,TRBJ2-3,TGTGCCAGCAGCGAGGGACAGGGGATTGTAGATACGCAGTATTTT,CASSEGQGIVDTQYF
many,-,TRBV4-3,TRBJ2-1,TGCGCCAGCAGCCGCATTTCGAGGGATGAGCAGTTCTTC,CASSRISRDEQFF
many,-,TRBV7-9,TRBJ1-4,TGTGCCAGCAGCTTTCGTAATGAAAAACTGTTTTTT,CASSFRNEKLFF
medium-sized,-,TRBV30,TRBJ2-1,TGTGCCTGGACAAAGTCCCAGGGGGGCTACAATGAGCAGTTCTTC,CAWTKSQGGYNEQFF
many,TRBD2,TRBV12-3/TRBV12-4,TRBJ2-1,TGTGCCAGCAGACACGGGACTAGCGGGATTGATGAGCAGTTCTTC,CASRHGTSGIDEQFF
many,-,TRBV20-1,TRBJ1-5,TGCAGTGCCTTAAGCGGTACCAATCAGCCCCAGCATTTT,CSALSGTNQPQHF
many,-,TRBV7-9,TRBJ2-3,TGTGCCAGCAGCTCCGGGGTGCTTTCCGGGATGACAGATACGCAGTATTTT,CASSSGVLSGMTDTQYF
many,TRBD2,TRBV20-1,TRBJ2-7,TGCAGTGCTAGAAGCGGGAGGATGAACGAGCAGTACTTC,CSARSGRMNEQYF
few,-,TRBV19,TRBJ1-6,TGTGCCAGTAGTGTAAACACCGGGACCCCGGGCTCACCCCTCCACTTT,CASSVNTGTPGSPLHF
many,-,TRBV7-2,TRBJ2-5,TGTGCCAGCAGCTTAGGAACAGCCGGTACCCAGTACTTC,CASSLGTAGTQYF
many,-,TRBV24-1,TRBJ2-5,TGTGCCACCAGTGATCCCGGACTATGGGAGACCCAGTACTTC,CATSDPGLWETQYF
many,-,TRBV15,TRBJ2-1,TGTGCCACCACCGACCCAGGGCGGGGGCGAAATGAGCAGTTCTTC,CATTDPGRGRNEQFF
-,-,TRBV27,TRBJ2-3,TGTGCCAGCAGTTTGGGGGAAGGCGCAGATACGCCGTATTTT,CASSLGEGADTPYF
few,TRBD2,TRBV3-1,TRBJ2-1,TGTGCCAGCAGCCAAGATGGGAGGGTAGGGAATGAGCAGTTCTTC,CASSQDGRVGNEQFF
many,TRBD1,TRBV7-6,TRBJ2-1,TGTGCCAGCAGCCGCGGACAGGGGTTTGTGAATGAGCAGTTCTTC,CASSRGQGFVNEQFF
many,TRBD1,TRBV7-3,TRBJ2-2,TGTGCCAGCAGCGAGTCCGGGACAGGCATCGTAGGATCCAACACCGGGGAGCTGTTTTTT,CASSESGTGIVGSNTGELFF
few,-,TRBV29-1,TRBJ2-1,TGCAGCGTTGAAGGGAGGGTATACAATGAGCAGTTCTTC,CSVEGRVYNEQFF
many,TRBD1,TRBV28,TRBJ2-7,TGTGCCAGCAGTCCCCGTAAATTCAGGACAGGGGGGGACCCGCCCTACTACGAGCAGTACTTC,CASSPRKFRTGGDPPYYEQYF
many,-,TRBV11-3,TRBJ2-5,TGTGCCAGCAGTTTCAGGAGAGAGACCCAGTACTTC,CASSFRRETQYF
many,TRBD2,TRBV7-2,TRBJ2-7,TGTGCCAGCCTGACCGGGACTACCTCTTACGAGCAGTACTTC,CASLTGTTSYEQYF
many,-,TRBV27,TRBJ2-1,TGTGCCAGCAGTTTAGCGGACGCCTTCTCCTACAATGAGCAGTTCTTC,CASSLADAFSYNEQFF
many,-,TRBV20-1,TRBJ2-5,TGCAGTGCTAGCCGGGCACTTCAAGAGACCCAGTACTTC,CSASRALQETQYF
many,TRBD2,TRBV29-1,TRBJ2-7,TGCAGCGTTCTACCGGCGGGGGGCGGCGAGCAGTACTTC,CSVLPAGGGEQYF
many,-,TRBV6-2/TRBV6-3,TRBJ1-6,TGTGCCAGCAGGAAGGACAGTACCAATTCACCCCTCCACTTT,CASRKDSTNSPLHF
many,TRBD2,TRBV12-3/TRBV12-4,TRBJ2-3,TGTGCCAGCAGTACACCACTAGCGGGAAATACGCAGTATTTT,CASSTPLAGNTQYF
once,-,TRBV28,TRBJ2-4,TGTGCCAGCAGTTTAGTCCGTCAAGCCAAAAACATTCAGTACTTC,CASSLVRQAKNIQYF
-,-,TRBV28,TRBJ2-7,TGTGCCAGCAGTTCCCTACTTGGCATATCCTACGAGCAGTACTTC,CASSSLLGISYEQYF
-,-,TRBV18,TRBJ1-1,TGTGCCAGCTCACGACGGACCCTCCCGAACACTGAAGCTTTCTTT,CASSRRTLPNTEAFF